The 4 T cell receptor beta chains in this list originate from one sample, sequenced in a study of long-term antiretroviral therapy in people with HIV. Run at survey level, the immunoSEQ assay was version v3.0. Here immunoSEQ multiplex PCR was the method, and the copy in TCRdb shows in-frame clones only, minus some. The sample carries about 21,000 clones, around 90% recorded once. Source: unsorted PBMCs, taken 2.1 years after starting antiretroviral therapy. The source of these receptors is a man younger than 35 with HIV.

The V and J genes are TRBV6-5 and TRBJ2-2; 8 bases are shared with TRBD2. This CDR3 is 14 amino acids long. CDR1 is MNHEY, CDR2 SVGAGI, per germline. J was trimmed by 7 bases and V by 7 bases; bases with no gene match: 8. Written as DNA, the CDR3 is TGTGCCAGCAAAGAAGCGGGAGAGGACGGGGAGCTGTTTTTT. Encoded protein: CASKEAGEDGELFF.

The chain joins TRBV30 to TRBJ2-4; weak D call: TRBD2 (5 bases). This CDR3 has 12 residues. Looked up from germline, CDR1 is GTSNPN and CDR2 is SVGIG (reference sequence). Trimming stripped 0 bases from V and 11 bases from J, with 11 bases between. CDR3 sequence reads: CAWSVLGGLQYF. Here the CDR3 DNA reads TGTGCCTGGAGTGTACTAGGAGGACTTCAGTACTTC. The whole variable domain, remainder taken from reference TRBV30 and TRBJ2-4, is SQTIHQWPATLVQPVGSPLSLECTVEGTSNPNLYWYRQAAGRGLQLLFYSVGIGQISSEVPQNLSASRPQDRQFILSSKKLLLSDSGFYLCAWSVLGGLQYFGAGTRLSVL.

There are a few counts of this clone. CDR3 nucleotides: TGTGCCACCGAGTCGGGCATCAAACGGGACGAGCAGTACTTC. Translated: CATESGIKRDEQYF. V and J are TRBV10-3 and TRBJ2-7; D not resolved. V was clipped by 10 bases and J by 5 bases, with 21 bases between them. The CDR3 loop spans 14 amino acids. Germline loops: CDR1 ENHRY, CDR2 SYGVKD.

The chain joins TRBV28 to TRBJ1-2; D is undetermined. CDR3 length equals 12 residues. Germline V gene lookup returns CDR1 MDHEN and CDR2 SYDVKM. V was trimmed by 7 bases and J by 4 bases, leaving 10 bases between them. CDR3 nucleotides: TGTGCCAGCACCCGGGGAGGCTATGGCTACACCTTC. Encoded protein: CASTRGGYGYTF.